This T cell receptor beta chain derives from a study of blood T cell repertoires in COVID-19. The CDR3 has 14 amino acids. Trimming shortened V by 6 bases and J by 8 bases, and 16 bases separated the two germline ends. CDR1 is MDHEN, CDR2 SYDVKM, per germline. Sequencing used immunoSEQ multiplex PCR; TCRdb keeps in-frame clones, though not all of them. The table lists hundreds of thousands of clones, roughly nine tenths of them singletons. Sequenced sample: PBMCs or T cells enriched from blood (not recorded which). This chain links TRBV28 with TRBJ1-4; no reliable D call. The TCR originated in a man aged 30-40 years who had recovered from COVID-19. The CDR3 coding sequence is TGTGCCAGCAGCCTACACGCGGCGGGGGAAAAACTGTTTTTT. Translating gives CASSLHAAGEKLFF.